This T cell receptor (beta chain) was observed in a study of CXCR3-negative and CXCR3-positive naive CD8 T cells (dated by TCRdb to between 2018 and 2021). At the level of the whole study: In total, approximately 140 million TRB reads were obtained, or roughly 1.5 +/- 0.3 million reads per library. The diversity and physicochemical repertoire analyses included some 11 donors pooled from two independent experiments. TRBV-TRBJ cluster analysis included naive subsets from 5 donors and memory cells from 3 donors.

The paper's findings and limits, for the study overall: Naive CXCR3-negative and CXCR3-positive cells from the same donor showed similar TRBV-TRBJ usage, whereas memory cells showed distinct patterns. Because surface CD5, which is linked to self-reactivity in mice, was comparable between the naive subsets, TCR interaction strength was also inferred from the physicochemical properties of TRB CDR3s. TRB CDR3s from CXCR3-positive naive cells showed higher hydrophobicity (lower Kidera factor 4), lower energy, and higher strength and volume indices than CXCR3-negative naive cells. Freshly isolated PBMCs were used for most assays because CXCR3 expression went down partially after cryopreservation. Repertoire diversity was comparably high in both naive subsets but much lower in memory CD8+ T cells.

CDR1 SGHDN and CDR2 FVKESK are derived from the germline V gene. Including cysteine and phenylalanine, the CDR3 has 15 amino acids. Only the protein sequence is given. For each CD8+ T cell subset, flow sorting was done in triplicate, and 300,000 to 350,000 cells per subset went directly into RLT lysis buffer. Naive CD8+ T cells were defined stringently as CD45RO-CCR7+CD27+CD95- to exclude memory contaminants. Peripheral blood mononuclear cells were isolated from buffy coats using standard density gradient centrifugation. Naive CXCR3-negative and CXCR3-positive CD8+ T cells were flow-sorted on a FACSAria III. Total RNA was extracted from sorted cells with an RNeasy Mini Kit. Data came from a NextSeq 550. The Human TCR Profiling Kit (MiLaboratory) was used to prepare UMI-labeled 5' RACE TRB cDNA libraries. cDNA synthesis used the entire amount of extracted RNA, and PCR amplification then used the entire amount of cDNA produced. The libraries were made side by side, with each library going through the same number of PCR cycles. The study's processing was this. With a requirement of at least two reads per UMI, MIGEC and MiXCR extracted about 50,000 +/- 10,000 unique UMI-labeled TRB cDNA molecules per library. On average, each library contained about 40,000 +/- 10,000 functional in-frame TRB CDR3 nucleotide clonotypes without stop codons. After each sample was downsampled to 5000 UMI-labeled TRB molecules, VDJtools was used to calculate diversity metrics such as normalized Shannon-Wiener and Chao1. Clonotype-size-weighted physicochemical properties of the central five CDR3 residues (interaction energy, strength, volume and Kidera factor 4) were computed in VDJtools. Reads reprocessed by TCRdb are summarized as one entry per CDR3 protein sequence, and DNA is absent. V and J calls and clone size were set by TCRdb, not the authors. This sample's table carries 84,000 or so distinct CDR3 sequences. The ten largest account for 0.62% of the sample.

Notes on this clonotype: The antigen this receptor binds is unknown.

The sample consisted of naive CXCR3+ CD8+ T cells from blood. What this sample's cell subset or site label stands for: CD45RO-CCR7+CD27+CD95- naive CD8+ T cells expressing CXCR3 (TNR3+). This TCR derives from a human donor in good health. Some clones in this sample may be carry-over from other donors' samples. The rearranged chain carries TRBV14 and TRBJ2-7. The CDR3 sequence is CASSQDPVRSYEQYF.